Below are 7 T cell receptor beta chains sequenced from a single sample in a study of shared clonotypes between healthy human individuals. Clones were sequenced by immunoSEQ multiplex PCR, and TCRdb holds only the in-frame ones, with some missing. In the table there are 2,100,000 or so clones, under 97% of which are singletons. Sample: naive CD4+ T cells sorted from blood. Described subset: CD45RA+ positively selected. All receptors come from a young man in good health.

In DNA, the CDR3 is TGTGCCAGCAGCTTAGGGGCTAGCGCCTACGAGCAGTACTTC. This sequence encodes CASSLGASAYEQYF. V and J are TRBV7-2 and TRBJ2-7; D is possibly TRBD2 (6 bases). This CDR3 has 14 residues. Trimming removed 1 base from V and 2 bases from J, with 9 bases in between. The germline V gene has CDR1 SGHTA and CDR2 FQGNSA.

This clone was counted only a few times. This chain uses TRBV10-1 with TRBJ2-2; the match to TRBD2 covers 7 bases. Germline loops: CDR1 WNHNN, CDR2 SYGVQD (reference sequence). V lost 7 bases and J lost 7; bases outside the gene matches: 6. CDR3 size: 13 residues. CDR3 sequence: CASKAGERGELFF. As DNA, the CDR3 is TGCGCCAGCAAGGCGGGGGAGCGCGGGGAGCTGTTTTTT.

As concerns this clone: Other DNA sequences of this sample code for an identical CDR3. The CDR3: CASSLVGQETQYF. CDR3 DNA sequence: TGCGCCAGCAGCTTGGTGGGGCAAGAGACCCAGTACTTC. The V call is TRBV5-1, the J call TRBJ2-5; D remains unclear. The V gene's germline CDR1 is SGHRS and CDR2 YFSETQ. The CDR3 runs 13 residues. The V end was cut by 0 bases, the J end by 2 bases, with 5 bases between.

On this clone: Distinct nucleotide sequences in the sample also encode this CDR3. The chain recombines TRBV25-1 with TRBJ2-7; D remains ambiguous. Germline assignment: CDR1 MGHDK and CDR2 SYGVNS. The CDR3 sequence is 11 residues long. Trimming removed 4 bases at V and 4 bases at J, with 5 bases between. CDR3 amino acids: CASSALYEQYF. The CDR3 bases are TGTGCCAGCAGTGCTTTATACGAGCAGTACTTC.

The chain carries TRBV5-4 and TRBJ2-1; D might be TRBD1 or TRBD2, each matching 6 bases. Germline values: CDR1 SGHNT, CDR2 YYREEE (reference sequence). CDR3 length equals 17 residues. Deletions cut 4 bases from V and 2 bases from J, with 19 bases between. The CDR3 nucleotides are TGTGCCAGCAGCCGGCTCGTGGGGGGCCCAACCTACAATGAGCAGTTCTTC. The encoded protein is CASSRLVGGPTYNEQFF.

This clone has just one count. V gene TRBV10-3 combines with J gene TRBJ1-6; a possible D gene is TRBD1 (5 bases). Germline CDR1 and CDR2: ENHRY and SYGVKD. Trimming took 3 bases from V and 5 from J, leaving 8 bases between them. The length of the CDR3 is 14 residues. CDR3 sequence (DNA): TGTGCCATCAGTGATGGCAGGGATAATTCACCCCTCCACTTT. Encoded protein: CAISDGRDNSPLHF.

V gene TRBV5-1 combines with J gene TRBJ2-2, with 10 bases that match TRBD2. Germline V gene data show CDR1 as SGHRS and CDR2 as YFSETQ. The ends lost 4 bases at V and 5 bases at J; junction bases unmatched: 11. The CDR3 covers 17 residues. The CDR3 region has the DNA TGCGCCAGCAGCCGGGAGGTGGCTAGCGGGGGAACCGGGGAGCTGTTTTTT. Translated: CASSREVASGGTGELFF.